This paragraph covers one T cell receptor (beta chain) sequence. The target antigen is unknown. TCRdb recomputed calls from the reads with MiXCR, one row per CDR3 protein. The sample shows more than 350,000 distinct CDR3 sequences, 30% to 40% of them seen only once. This entry belongs to a study of T cell repertoires in cytomegalovirus infection. Study as a whole: Carrying CMV and the relevant HLA type showed in public TCR beta signatures. Study results and caveats: HLA-C-restricted CMV-specific TCR beta clonotypes prevailed in the ex vivo response. Based on cumulative public TCR beta family frequency, carriers of CMV plus the relevant HLA were identified.

Germline V gene sequence: CDR1 SGHRS, CDR2 YFSETQ. This CDR3 is built from 16 residues. V lost 0 bases to trimming and J lost 4 bases, with 13 bases between them. The TCR comes from a human donor in good health (CMV status not recorded). Some clones in this sample may be carry-over from other donors' samples. The material sequenced was PBMCs. The chain couples TRBV5-1 to TRBJ1-4; the D gene is possibly TRBD1 (5 bases). The CDR3 loop reads CASSLDPRAGNEKLFF. As DNA, the CDR3 is TGCGCCAGCAGCTTGGACCCCAGGGCCGGTAATGAAAAACTGTTTTTT.